These T cell receptor beta chains were read from a single sample in a study of T cell repertoires in cytomegalovirus infection. These TCRs are of unknown antigen specificity. TCRdb reanalysed the reads using MiXCR and keeps one entry per CDR3 protein. The sample includes some 130,000 distinct CDR3 sequences, 25% to 35% of them seen just once. The material was CD8+ T cells from cultured PBMCs, obtained from culture after CMV antigen stimulation. Receptors originate from a human donor in good health (CMV status not recorded). Some clones in this sample may be carry-over from other donors' samples. The CDR3 runs from the conserved cysteine through the conserved F or W. A D gene is named only where the DNA matches it firmly. Size values are once, few and many counts, or a class for expanded clones, and some rows have none.

>-|TRBJ1-4|-|TRBV3-1
CASSHRRDTLSPDNEKLFF
TGTGCCAGCAGCCACAGACGGGACACGCTATCCCCCGATAATGAAAAACTGTTTTTT
>few|TRBJ2-2|TRBD1|TRBV4-1
CASSHKQGAGELFF
TGCGCCAGCAGCCACAAACAGGGGGCCGGGGAGCTGTTTTTT
>few|TRBJ2-5|-|TRBV11-1
CASSQAQGWGETQYF
TGTGCCAGCAGCCAGGCCCAGGGTTGGGGCGAGACCCAGTACTTC
>-|TRBJ1-4|-|TRBV7-2
CASSLDSRGSNEKLFF
TGTGCCAGCAGCTTAGATAGCCGGGGGTCTAATGAAAAACTGTTTTTT
>-|TRBJ1-5|-|TRBV19
CASSIEVRNQPQHF
TGTGCCAGTAGTATAGAAGTCAGAAATCAGCCCCAGCATTTT
>-|TRBJ2-1|TRBD1|TRBV24-1
CATSLTGGAGQFF
TGTGCCACCAGCCTCACAGGGGGCGCCGGGCAGTTCTTC
>-|TRBJ1-2|TRBD1|TRBV5-4
CASSSWDRVYGYTF
TGTGCCAGCAGCTCCTGGGACAGGGTCTATGGCTACACCTTC
>-|TRBJ2-2|-|TRBV12-3/TRBV12-4
CASSGDTGELFF
TGTGCCAGCAGTGGGGACACCGGGGAGCTGTTTTTT
>few|TRBJ1-1|-|TRBV10-3
CAISERGGTEAFF
TGTGCCATCAGTGAAAGGGGTGGGACTGAAGCTTTCTTT
>many|TRBJ1-1|TRBD1|TRBV18
CASSPLRQGNVVNTEAFF
TGTGCCAGCTCACCATTAAGACAGGGGAATGTGGTGAACACTGAAGCTTTCTTT
>many|TRBJ2-7|-|TRBV7-2
CASSIRQMTGYEQYF
TGTGCCAGCAGCATCCGACAGATGACAGGCTACGAGCAGTACTTC
>-|TRBJ2-3|-|TRBV27
CASGSPVGTDTQYF
TGTGCCAGCGGATCTCCAGTGGGCACAGATACGCAGTATTTT
>-|TRBJ1-2|-|TRBV25-1
CASSWRASDGYTF
TGTGCCAGCAGTTGGCGAGCTTCGGATGGCTACACCTTC
>-|TRBJ1-1|-|TRBV5-1
CASSLASSGMNTEAFF
TGCGCCAGCAGCTTAGCTTCTTCCGGGATGAACACTGAAGCTTTCTTT
>few|TRBJ2-1|TRBD1|TRBV27
CASTPGGYNEQFF
TGTGCCAGCACTCCAGGGGGCTACAATGAGCAGTTCTTC
>-|TRBJ2-7|-|TRBV11-1
CASSPGWGPHEQYF
TGTGCCAGCAGCCCGGGCTGGGGCCCCCACGAGCAGTACTTC
>many|TRBJ1-5|TRBD1|TRBV20-1
CSGLQGGQPQHF
TGCAGTGGATTACAGGGGGGTCAGCCCCAGCATTTT
>few|TRBJ2-7|-|TRBV28
CASSLYLGSSYEQYF
TGTGCCAGCAGTTTATATTTAGGGAGCTCCTACGAGCAGTACTTC
>few|TRBJ1-2|-|TRBV12-3/TRBV12-4
CASSPGPGGGYTF
TGTGCCAGCAGTCCAGGCCCGGGGGGTGGCTACACCTTC
>-|TRBJ2-1|TRBD2|TRBV2
CASSVASGGPRYDEQFF
TGTGCCAGCAGTGTGGCTAGCGGGGGCCCCCGTTATGATGAGCAGTTCTTC
>-|TRBJ2-5|-|TRBV27
CASSLRAQAETQYF
TGTGCCAGCAGTCTTCGGGCCCAAGCGGAGACCCAGTACTTC
>many|TRBJ1-1|-|TRBV5-1
CASSFGTEAFF
TGTGCCAGCAGTTTTGGCACTGAAGCTTTCTTT
>few|TRBJ2-2|-|TRBV19
CASSIMNTGELFF
TGTGCCAGTAGTATTATGAACACCGGGGAGCTGTTTTTT
>few|TRBJ2-5|-|TRBV7-9
CASSTPGGRSQETQYF
TGTGCCAGCAGCACCCCGGGGGGCCGGTCCCAAGAGACCCAGTACTTC
>many|TRBJ2-5|-|TRBV12-3/TRBV12-4
CASSLRLVDETQYF
TGTGCCAGCAGTTTAAGGCTAGTTGACGAGACCCAGTACTTC
>few|TRBJ2-7|-|TRBV28
CASSFSQPIGWYEQYF
TGTGCCAGCAGTTTTTCACAGCCCATAGGGTGGTACGAGCAGTACTTC
>-|TRBJ2-1|-|TRBV7-9
CASVRGEGEQFF
TGTGCCAGCGTCAGGGGTGAGGGTGAGCAGTTCTTC
>few|TRBJ1-2|TRBD1|TRBV7-8
CASSGETGDRGYTF
TGTGCCAGCAGCGGGGAGACAGGGGATAGGGGCTACACCTTC
>many|TRBJ2-1|TRBD2|TRBV12-3/TRBV12-4
CASSPTSGALYNEQFF
TGTGCCAGCAGTCCTACTAGCGGAGCGCTCTACAATGAGCAGTTCTTC